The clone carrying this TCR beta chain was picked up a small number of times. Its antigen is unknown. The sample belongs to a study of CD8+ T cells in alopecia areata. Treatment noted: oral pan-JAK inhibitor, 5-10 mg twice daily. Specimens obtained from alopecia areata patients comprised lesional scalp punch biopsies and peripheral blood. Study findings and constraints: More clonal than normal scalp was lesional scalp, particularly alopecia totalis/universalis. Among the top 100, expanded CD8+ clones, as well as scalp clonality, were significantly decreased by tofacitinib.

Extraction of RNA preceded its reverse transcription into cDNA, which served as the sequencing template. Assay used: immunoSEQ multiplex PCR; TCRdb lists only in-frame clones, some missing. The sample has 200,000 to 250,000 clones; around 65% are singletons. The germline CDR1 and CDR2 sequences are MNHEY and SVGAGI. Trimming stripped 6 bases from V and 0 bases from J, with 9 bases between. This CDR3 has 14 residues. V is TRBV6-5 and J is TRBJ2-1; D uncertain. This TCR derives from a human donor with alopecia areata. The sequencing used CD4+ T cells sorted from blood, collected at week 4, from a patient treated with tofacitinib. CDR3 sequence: CASSKYSSYNEQFF. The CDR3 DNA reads TGTGCCAGCAGCAAGTACAGCTCCTACAATGAGCAGTTCTTC.